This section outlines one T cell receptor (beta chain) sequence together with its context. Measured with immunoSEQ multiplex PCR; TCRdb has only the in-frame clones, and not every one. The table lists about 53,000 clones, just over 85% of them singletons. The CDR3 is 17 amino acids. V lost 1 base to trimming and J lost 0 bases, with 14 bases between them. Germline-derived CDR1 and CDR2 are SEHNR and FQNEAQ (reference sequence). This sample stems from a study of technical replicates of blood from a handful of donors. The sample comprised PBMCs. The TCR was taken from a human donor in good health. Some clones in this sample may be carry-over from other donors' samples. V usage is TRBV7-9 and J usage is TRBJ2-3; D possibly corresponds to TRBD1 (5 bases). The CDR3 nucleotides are TGTGCCAGCAGCTTAGTTTTGACAGTCACTAGCACAGATACGCAGTATTTT. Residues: CASSLVLTVTSTDTQYF.